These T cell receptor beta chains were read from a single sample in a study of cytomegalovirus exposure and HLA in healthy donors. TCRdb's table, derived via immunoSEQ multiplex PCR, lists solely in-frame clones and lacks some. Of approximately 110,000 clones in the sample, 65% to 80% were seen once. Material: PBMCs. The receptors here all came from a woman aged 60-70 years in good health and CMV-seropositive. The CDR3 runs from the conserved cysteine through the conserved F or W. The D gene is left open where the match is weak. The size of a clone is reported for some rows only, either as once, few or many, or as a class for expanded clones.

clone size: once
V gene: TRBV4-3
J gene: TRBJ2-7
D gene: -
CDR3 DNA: TGCGCCAGCAGCCAACTTTATATGTGGGGCAGCTCGAGCTCCTACGAGCAGTACTTC
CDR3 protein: CASSQLYMWGSSSSYEQYF

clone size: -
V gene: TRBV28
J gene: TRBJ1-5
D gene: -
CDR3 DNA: TGTGCCAGCAGACAGATGCATCAGCCCCAGCATTTT
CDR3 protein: CASRQMHQPQHF

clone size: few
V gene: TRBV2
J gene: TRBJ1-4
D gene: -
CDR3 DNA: TGTGCCAGCAGTGCGGGCAGGGCTAATGAAAAACTGTTTTTT
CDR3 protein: CASSAGRANEKLFF

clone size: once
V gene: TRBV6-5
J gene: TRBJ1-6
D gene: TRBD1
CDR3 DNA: TGTGCCAGCTGCGAGGACAGGGTGAATTCACCCCTCCACTTT
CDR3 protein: CASCEDRVNSPLHF

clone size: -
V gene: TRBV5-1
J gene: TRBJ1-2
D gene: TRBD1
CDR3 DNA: TGCGCCAGCAGCTTGACAGGGGTCGACTATGGCTACACCTTC
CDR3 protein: CASSLTGVDYGYTF

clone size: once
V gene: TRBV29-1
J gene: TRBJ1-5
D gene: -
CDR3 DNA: TGCAGCGTTGGTACAGCGTCCCAGGGACCCCAGCATTTT
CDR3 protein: CSVGTASQGPQHF

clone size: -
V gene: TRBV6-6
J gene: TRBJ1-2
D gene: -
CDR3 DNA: TGTGCCAGCAGTTACCCTCAACAGGGAGACTATGGCTACACCTTC
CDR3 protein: CASSYPQQGDYGYTF

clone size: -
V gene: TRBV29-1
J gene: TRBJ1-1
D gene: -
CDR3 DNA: TGCAGCGGCCTGGGACACTTGAACACTGAAGCTTTCTTT
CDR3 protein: CSGLGHLNTEAFF

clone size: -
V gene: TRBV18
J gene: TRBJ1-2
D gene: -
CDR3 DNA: TGTGCCAGCTCACCGGACGGGAACCCCTCGTATGGCTACACCTTC
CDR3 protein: CASSPDGNPSYGYTF

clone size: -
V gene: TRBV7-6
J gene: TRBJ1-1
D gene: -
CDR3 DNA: TGTGCCAGCAGCTTAGGTCCAGGTATGAACACTGAAGCTTTCTTT
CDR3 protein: CASSLGPGMNTEAFF

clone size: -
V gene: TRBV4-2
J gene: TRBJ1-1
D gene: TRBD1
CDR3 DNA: TGTGCCAGCAGCCAAGAAAGAGGGACAGGGGGCGTGGGGGACACTGAAGCTTTCTTT
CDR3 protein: CASSQERGTGGVGDTEAFF

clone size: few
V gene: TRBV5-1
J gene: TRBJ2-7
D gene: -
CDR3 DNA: TGCGCCAGCAGCTTGGGGGGCGGGACGGGCTACGAGCAGTACTTC
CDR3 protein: CASSLGGGTGYEQYF

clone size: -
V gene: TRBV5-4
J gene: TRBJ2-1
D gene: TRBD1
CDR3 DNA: TGTGCCAGCAGCTTTCCCACAGGGGGCCGCAATGAGCAGTTCTTC
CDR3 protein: CASSFPTGGRNEQFF

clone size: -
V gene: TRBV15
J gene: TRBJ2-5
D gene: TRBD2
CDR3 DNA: TGTGCCACCAGCAGAGTGGGGATTAGCGGGGGGCCACCTCCTGAGACCCAGTACTTC
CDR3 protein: CATSRVGISGGPPPETQYF

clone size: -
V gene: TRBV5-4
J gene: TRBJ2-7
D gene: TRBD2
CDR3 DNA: TGTGCCAGCGCCCCTGGGCGGGGGGGTTCCCTGGAGCAGTACTTC
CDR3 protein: CASAPGRGGSLEQYF

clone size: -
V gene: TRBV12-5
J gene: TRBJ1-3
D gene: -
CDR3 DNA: TGTGCTAGTGGTTTGGCGGGGTCCGGCCCCAGGGGCGGCTCGGGAAACACCATATATTTT
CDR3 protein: CASGLAGSGPRGGSGNTIYF

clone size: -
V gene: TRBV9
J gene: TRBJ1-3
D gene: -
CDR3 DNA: TGTGCCAGCAGCGTACAGGGGCAAGGAAACACCATATATTTT
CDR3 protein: CASSVQGQGNTIYF

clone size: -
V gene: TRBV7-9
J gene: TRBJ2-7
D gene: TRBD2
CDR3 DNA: TGTGCCAGCAGCTCCGGACTAGCGGGAAACGAGCAGTACTTC
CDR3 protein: CASSSGLAGNEQYF

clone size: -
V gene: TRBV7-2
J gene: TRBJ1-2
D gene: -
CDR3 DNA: TGTGCCAGCAGCTCCCATATGGGGGGGGCGATAGGCTACACCTTC
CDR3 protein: CASSSHMGGAIGYTF

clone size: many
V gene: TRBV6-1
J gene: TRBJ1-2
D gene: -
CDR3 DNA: TGTGCCAGCCAAACGGTTCAGGGAATTGGCTACACCTTC
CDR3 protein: CASQTVQGIGYTF

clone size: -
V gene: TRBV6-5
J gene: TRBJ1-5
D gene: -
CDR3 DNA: TGTGCCAGCAGTGAACAAAGCAATCAGCCCCAGCATTTT
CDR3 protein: CASSEQSNQPQHF

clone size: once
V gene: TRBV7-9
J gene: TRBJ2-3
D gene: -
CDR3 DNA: TGTGCCAGCACCCGGACAGATTCCACAGATACGCAGTATTTT
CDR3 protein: CASTRTDSTDTQYF

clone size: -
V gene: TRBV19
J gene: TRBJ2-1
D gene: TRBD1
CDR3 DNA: TGTGCCAGTCGGACAGGGGGAATAAATGAGCAGTTCTTC
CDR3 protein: CASRTGGINEQFF

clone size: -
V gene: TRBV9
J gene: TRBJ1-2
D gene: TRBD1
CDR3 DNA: TGTGCCAGCAGCTTCGGGACAGGGGTCGGAGGCTACACCTTC
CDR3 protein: CASSFGTGVGGYTF

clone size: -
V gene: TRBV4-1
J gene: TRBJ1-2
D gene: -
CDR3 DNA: TGCGCCAGCAGCCAACAAGGGCAGGGAGGATATGGCTACACCTTC
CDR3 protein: CASSQQGQGGYGYTF

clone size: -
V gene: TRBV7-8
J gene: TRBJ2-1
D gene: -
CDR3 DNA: TGTGCCAGCAGCTCGGCCGGGACCTACAATGAGCAGTTCTTC
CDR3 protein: CASSSAGTYNEQFF

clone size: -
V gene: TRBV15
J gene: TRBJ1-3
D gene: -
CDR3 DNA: TGTGCCACCAGCAGAGATGGGGCAGGCAGAAACACCATATATTTT
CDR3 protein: CATSRDGAGRNTIYF

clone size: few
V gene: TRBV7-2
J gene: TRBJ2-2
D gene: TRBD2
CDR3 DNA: TGTGCCAGCAGCTCCATGCCGGGACTAGCGAGAACCGGGGAGCTGTTTTTT
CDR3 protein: CASSSMPGLARTGELFF

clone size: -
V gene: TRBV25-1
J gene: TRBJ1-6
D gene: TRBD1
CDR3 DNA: TGTGCCAGCAGTGGTGGACAGGGGGCGACCTATAATTCACCCCTCCACTTT
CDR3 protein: CASSGGQGATYNSPLHF

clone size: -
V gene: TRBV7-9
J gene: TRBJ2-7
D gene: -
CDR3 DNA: TGTGCCAGCAGAGAGGAGGGCTACGAGCAGTACTTC
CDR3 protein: CASREEGYEQYF

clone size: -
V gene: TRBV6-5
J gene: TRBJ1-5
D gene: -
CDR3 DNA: TGTGCCAGCAGTTACGGCTGGGGCGGCAATCAGCCCCAGCATTTT
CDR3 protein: CASSYGWGGNQPQHF

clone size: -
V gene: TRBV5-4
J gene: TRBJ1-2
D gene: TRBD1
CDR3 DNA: TGTGCCAGCAGCCTGGGACAGATGTATGGCTACACCTTC
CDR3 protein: CASSLGQMYGYTF

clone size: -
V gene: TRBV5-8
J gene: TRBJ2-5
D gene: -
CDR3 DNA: TGTGCCAGCTCCCTTATGGTGACAGGTCGGACCCAGTACTTC
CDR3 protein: CASSLMVTGRTQYF

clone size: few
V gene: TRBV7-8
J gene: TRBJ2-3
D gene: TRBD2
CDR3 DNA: TGTGCCAGCAGCATCGGACTAGCGGGCCCCACAGATACGCAGTATTTT
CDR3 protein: CASSIGLAGPTDTQYF

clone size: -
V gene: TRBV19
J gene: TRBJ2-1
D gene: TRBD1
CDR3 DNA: TGTGCCAGTAGTACCCGACAGGGTTTTGGCTACAATGAGCAGTTCTTC
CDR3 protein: CASSTRQGFGYNEQFF

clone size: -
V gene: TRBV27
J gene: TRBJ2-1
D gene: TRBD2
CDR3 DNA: TGTGCCAGCAGGAGCGGGAGGGGGCCCAATGAGCAGTTCTTC
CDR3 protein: CASRSGRGPNEQFF

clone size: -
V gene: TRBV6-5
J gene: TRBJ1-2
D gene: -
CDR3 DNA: TGTGCCAGCAGTTGGGCACAGGGTGCTGGCTATGGCTACACCTTC
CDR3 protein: CASSWAQGAGYGYTF

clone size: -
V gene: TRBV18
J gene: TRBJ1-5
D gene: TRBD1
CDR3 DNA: TGTGCCAGCTCACTAAACACAGGGGGCAATCAGCCCCAGCATTTT
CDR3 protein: CASSLNTGGNQPQHF

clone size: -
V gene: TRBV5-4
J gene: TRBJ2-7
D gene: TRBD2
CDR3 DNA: TGTGCCAGCAGCTCAATGACTAGCGGGATTGAAATGGGCGAGCAGTACTTC
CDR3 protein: CASSSMTSGIEMGEQYF

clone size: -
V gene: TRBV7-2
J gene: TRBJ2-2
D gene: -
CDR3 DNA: TGTGCCAGCAGCCCTCGACAGGTTACGAACACCGGGGAGCTGTTTTTT
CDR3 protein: CASSPRQVTNTGELFF

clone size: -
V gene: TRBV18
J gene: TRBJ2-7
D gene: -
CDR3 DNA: TGTGCCAGCTCACCATGGGTCGGCGGGTCCGCCTACGAGCAGTACTTC
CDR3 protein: CASSPWVGGSAYEQYF

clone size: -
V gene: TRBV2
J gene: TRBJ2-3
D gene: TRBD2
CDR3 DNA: TGTGCCAGCCTGCGGCGAAGGACTAGCTCCACAGATACGCAGTATTTT
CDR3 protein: CASLRRRTSSTDTQYF

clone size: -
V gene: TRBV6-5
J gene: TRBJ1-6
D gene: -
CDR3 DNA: TGTGCCAGCCGGGACTTCCGTAAAAATTCACCCCTCCACTTT
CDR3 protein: CASRDFRKNSPLHF

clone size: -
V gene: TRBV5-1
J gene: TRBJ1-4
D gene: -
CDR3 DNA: TGCGCCAGCAGCTCAGGGGCTAATGAAAAACTGTTTTTT
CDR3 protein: CASSSGANEKLFF

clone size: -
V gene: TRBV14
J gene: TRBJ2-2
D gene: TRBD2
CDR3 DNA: TGTGCCAGCAGCCCACTAGCGGGAGGGTACACCGGGGAGCTGTTTTTC
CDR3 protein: CASSPLAGGYTGELFF

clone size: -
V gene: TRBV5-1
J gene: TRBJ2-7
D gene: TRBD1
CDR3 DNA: TGCGCCAGCAGCTTCCGGACAGGGGGCTCCCTCGAGCAGTACTTC
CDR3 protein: CASSFRTGGSLEQYF

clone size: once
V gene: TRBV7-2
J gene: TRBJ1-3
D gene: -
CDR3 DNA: TGTGCCAGCTCCCAGGGGACGCGAAACACCATATATTTT
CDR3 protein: CASSQGTRNTIYF

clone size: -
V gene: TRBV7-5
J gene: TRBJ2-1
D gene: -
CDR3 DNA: TGTGTCAGAAGCCGCACGGGACTAGGGCCTGTGAGGAGGTACGAGCAGTTCTTC
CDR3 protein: CVRSRTGLGPVRRYEQFF

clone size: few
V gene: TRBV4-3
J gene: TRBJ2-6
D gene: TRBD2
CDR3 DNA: TGCGCCAGCAGCCAAGAAGGCCCAGCGGGACTCTCTGGGGCCAACGTCCTGACTTTC
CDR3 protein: CASSQEGPAGLSGANVLTF